The 3 T cell receptor beta chains listed next were all sequenced from one sample in a study of blood T cell repertoires in COVID-19. TCRdb's copy holds only in-frame clones and misses some; the assay was immunoSEQ multiplex PCR. This sample has tens of thousands of clones, with under 80% found just once. Sequencing input: peripheral blood. All receptors derive from a woman older than 75 with active or convalescent COVID-19.

The J gene is TRBJ2-3, the V gene TRBV9; TRBD2 matches at 9 bases. V dropped 5 bases and J dropped 5; count of bases not matched to a gene: 3. The CDR3 covers 13 residues. CDR1 is SGDLS and CDR2 is YYNGEE in the germline V gene. The CDR3, as DNA: TGTGCCAGCAGGCGGGGGGGCGGAGATACGCAGTATTTT. Translated, it gives CASRRGGGDTQYF.

V and J are TRBV28 and TRBJ2-7; D gene ambiguous. The V gene's germline CDR1 is MDHEN and CDR2 SYDVKM. The length of the CDR3 is 12 residues. The V end lost 7 bases, the J end lost 3 bases, and 10 bases lay between the germline ends. The CDR3 DNA follows: TGTGCCAGCAAACCAGATCTCTACGAGCAGTACTTC. It specifies CASKPDLYEQYF.

The V gene is TRBV5-4, the J gene TRBJ2-5, with 7 bases identical to TRBD1. The CDR3 contains 13 residues. Germline loops: CDR1 SGHNT, CDR2 YYREEE (reference sequence). The ends lost 3 bases at V and 1 base at J; junction bases unmatched: 0. The CDR3, as DNA: TGTGCCAGCAGCTGGGACAGCCAAGAGACCCAGTACTTC. Encoded protein: CASSWDSQETQYF.